The 13 T cell receptor beta chains listed next were all sequenced from one sample in a study of cytomegalovirus exposure and HLA in healthy donors. Vbeta (60) and Jbeta (13) primers were used in the PCR. Assay used: immunoSEQ multiplex PCR; TCRdb lists only in-frame clones, some missing. The repertoire holds 120,000 or so clones, with 75% to 90% as singletons. Sequences were obtained from PBMCs. These receptors came from a man younger than 45 in good health and CMV-seronegative.

This chain connects TRBV5-1 to TRBJ1-1; TRBD1 matches at 8 bases. Losses at the gene ends were 6 bases for V and 7 bases for J; bases not matched to a gene: 11. CDR3 length equals 14 residues. Germline assignment: CDR1 SGHRS and CDR2 YFSETQ. CDR3 nucleotides: TGCGCCAGCACCCGGACAGGGCCCCAAAGTGAAGCTTTCTTT. This translates into CASTRTGPQSEAFF.

The J gene is TRBJ1-1, the V gene TRBV2; D uncertain. The V gene lost 2 bases and the J gene lost 9 bases, with 13 bases spanning the gap. Germline V lookup: CDR1 SNHLY, CDR2 FYNNEI. This CDR3 contains 13 residues. The CDR3 DNA reads TGTGCCAGCAGTGAATTACCGGGTCAGCAAGCTTTCTTT. It encodes CASSELPGQQAFF.

This chain connects TRBV6-1 to TRBJ2-7, with TRBD2 identical over 9 bases. J lost 2 bases, V lost 4 bases, and 0 bases had no gene match. The CDR3 is made up of 13 amino acids. Germline V gene lookup returns CDR1 MNHNS and CDR2 SASEGT. For the CDR3, the DNA is TGTGCCAGCAGTGCTAGCGGGGCCTACGAGCAGTACTTC. Amino acids: CASSASGAYEQYF.

The rearrangement links TRBV4-3 to TRBJ1-2; D remains ambiguous. The V gene's germline CDR1 is LGHNA and CDR2 YSLEER. Trimming left V 1 base short and J 10 bases short, with 19 bases between. This CDR3 spans 15 amino acids. The CDR3 nucleotides read TGCGCCAGCAGCCAAGTGTTGGAGGGAATAGGTGACTACACCTTC. Translated: CASSQVLEGIGDYTF.

This chain joins TRBV13 and TRBJ2-1, with a tentative D call TRBD1 (6 bases). This CDR3 has 13 residues. V was pared by 6 bases and J by 7 bases, with 13 bases between. The V gene's germline CDR1 is PRHDT and CDR2 FYEKMQ (reference sequence). The CDR3 loop is CASRPNQGNEQFF. The DNA for the CDR3 is TGTGCCAGCAGGCCGAACCAGGGGAATGAGCAGTTCTTC.

The chain uses TRBV2 and TRBJ1-1, with TRBD1 matching over 7 bases. The CDR3 sequence is 13 residues long. CDR1 is SNHLY and CDR2 is FYNNEI in the germline V gene. The V gene end was trimmed by 4 bases and the J gene end by 5 bases; junction bases not matched to a gene: 4. CDR3 bases: TGTGCCAGCAGTGGACAGGGTGGGACTGAAGCTTTCTTT. Amino acids: CASSGQGGTEAFF.

J is TRBJ1-2 and V is TRBV5-6, with TRBD1 matching 10 bases. The CDR3 runs 16 residues. Germline CDR1 reads SGHDT; CDR2 reads YYEEEE. The V segment lost 2 bases and the J segment 1 base; nucleotides outside the gene matches: 5. The CDR3 spells CASSLDRGRFNYGYTF. The CDR3 region has the DNA TGTGCCAGCAGCTTAGACAGGGGGCGTTTTAACTATGGCTACACCTTC.

Note on this clone: The junction departs from the called germline gene at one end, perhaps through a read error. V gene TRBV5-1 combines with J gene TRBJ2-6; possibly TRBD1 for D (5 bases). CDR1 is SGHRS and CDR2 is YFSETQ in the germline V gene. This CDR3 spans 13 amino acids. The CDR3 DNA reads TGCGCCAGCAGTGAGGCTGGGGCCAACGGCCTGACTTTC. Translated: CASSEAGANGLTF.

This chain uses TRBV18 with TRBJ2-7; maybe TRBD1 (5 bases). The CDR3 runs to 14 residues. The germline CDR1 and CDR2 sequences are KGHSH and LQKENI. Between the trimmed V and J ends, which lost 3 bases and 5 bases, there was a span of 14 bases. The CDR3 loop reads CASSPQTVDDEQYF. CDR3 DNA sequence: TGTGCCAGCTCACCCCAGACAGTTGACGACGAGCAGTACTTC.

The J gene is TRBJ2-4, the V gene TRBV18; D may be TRBD1 (5 bases). The CDR3 runs to 13 residues. Germline V CDR1 and CDR2: KGHSH, LQKENI. Trimming left V 3 bases short and J 8 bases short, with 11 bases between. For the CDR3, the DNA is TGTGCCAGCTCACCCAAGGGGCTAGACATTCAGTACTTC. Protein: CASSPKGLDIQYF.

Only a few counts were recorded for this clone. V and J are TRBV5-1 and TRBJ1-1; no reliable D call. The CDR3 totals 14 residues. The V and J ends lost 0 bases and 4 bases respectively, with 10 bases between them. CDR1 and CDR2 (germline): SGHRS, YFSETQ. The chain's CDR3 is CASSLDRVATEAFF. In nucleotides, the CDR3 is TGCGCCAGCAGCTTGGATCGGGTGGCCACTGAAGCTTTCTTT.

J is TRBJ2-3 and V is TRBV27; 9 positions agree with TRBD2. The V gene's germline CDR1 is MNHEY and CDR2 SMNVEV (reference sequence). This CDR3 is 15 amino acids long. V was pared by 7 bases and J by 0 bases, with 5 bases of the junction left unmatched. The CDR3, as DNA: TGTGCCAGCATAACTAGCGGGTACAGCACAGATACGCAGTATTTT. It specifies CASITSGYSTDTQYF.

The chain carries TRBV12-5 and TRBJ2-1; D is possibly TRBD1 (5 bases). This CDR3 contains 15 residues. The germline V gene encodes CDR1 LGHNT and CDR2 FRNRAP. Trimming removed 4 bases from V and 3 bases from J, with 13 bases in between. CDR3 nucleotide sequence: TGTGCTAGTGGTTCAAGGGGCGTCGGCTACAATGAGCAGTTCTTC. This gives the protein CASGSRGVGYNEQFF.